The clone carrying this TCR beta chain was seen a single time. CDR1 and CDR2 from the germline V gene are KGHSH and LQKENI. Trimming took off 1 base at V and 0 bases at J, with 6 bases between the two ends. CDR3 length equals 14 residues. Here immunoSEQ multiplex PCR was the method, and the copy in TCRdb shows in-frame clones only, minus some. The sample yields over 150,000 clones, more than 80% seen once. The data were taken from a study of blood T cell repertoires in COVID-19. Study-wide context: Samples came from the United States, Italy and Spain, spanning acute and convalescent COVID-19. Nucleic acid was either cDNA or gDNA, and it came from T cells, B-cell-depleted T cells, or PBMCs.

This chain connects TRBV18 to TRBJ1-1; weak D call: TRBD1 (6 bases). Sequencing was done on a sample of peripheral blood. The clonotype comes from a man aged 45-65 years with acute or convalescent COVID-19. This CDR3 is CASSPRQVNTEAFF. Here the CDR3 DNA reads TGTGCCAGCTCACCACGACAGGTGAACACTGAAGCTTTCTTT.